Within the sample, the clone carrying this TCR delta chain is medium-sized (0.01 to 0.1%). The CDR3 totals 22 residues. Germline CDR1 TSWWSYY, CDR2 QGS. The germline V and J ends were trimmed by 3 bases and 4 bases, with 36 bases remaining between them. TCRdb re-called the RT-PCR reads via CATT. The sample includes approximately 1,300 delta-chain clones, more than 3% of them seen just once. The source of the sample is a study of gamma-delta T cells after stem cell transplantation. The sequence came from a human donor. It is not recorded whose cells these are; they may come from a transplant donor. Material for sequencing was gamma-delta T cells. The chain has TRDV1 and TRDJ1; D is ambiguous. DNA for the CDR3: TGTGCTCTTGGGGAGATCCCATCATCCAGAGGGAACCCAACCTTTGGTGTCGATAAACTCATCTTT. It yields the protein CALGEIPSSRGNPTFGVDKLIF.